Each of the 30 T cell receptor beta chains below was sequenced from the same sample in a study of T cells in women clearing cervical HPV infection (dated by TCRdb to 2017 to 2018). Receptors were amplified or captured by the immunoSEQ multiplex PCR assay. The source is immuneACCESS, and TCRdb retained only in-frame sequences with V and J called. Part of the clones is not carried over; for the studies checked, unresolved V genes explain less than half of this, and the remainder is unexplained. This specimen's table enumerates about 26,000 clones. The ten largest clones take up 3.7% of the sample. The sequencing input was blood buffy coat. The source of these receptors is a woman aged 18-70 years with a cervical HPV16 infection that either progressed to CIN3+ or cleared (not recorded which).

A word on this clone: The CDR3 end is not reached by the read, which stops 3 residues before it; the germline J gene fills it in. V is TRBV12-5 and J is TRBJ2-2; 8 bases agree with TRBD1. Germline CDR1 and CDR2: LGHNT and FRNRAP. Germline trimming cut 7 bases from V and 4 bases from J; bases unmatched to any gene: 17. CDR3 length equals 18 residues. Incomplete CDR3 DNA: TGTGCTAGTGTCTCCCCGGACCCCCCACAGGGGGTCACCGGGGAG. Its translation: CASVSPDPPQGVTGE. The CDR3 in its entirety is CASVSPDPPQGVTGELFF.

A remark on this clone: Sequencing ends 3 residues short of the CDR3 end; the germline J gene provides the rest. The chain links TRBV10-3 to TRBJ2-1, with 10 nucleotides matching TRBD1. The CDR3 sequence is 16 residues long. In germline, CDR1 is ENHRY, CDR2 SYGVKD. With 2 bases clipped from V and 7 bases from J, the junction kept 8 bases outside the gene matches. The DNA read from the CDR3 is TGTGCCATCAGTGAGGATCCGGGACAGGGGAGGAATGAG. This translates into CAISEDPGQGRNE. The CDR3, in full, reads CAISEDPGQGRNEQFF.

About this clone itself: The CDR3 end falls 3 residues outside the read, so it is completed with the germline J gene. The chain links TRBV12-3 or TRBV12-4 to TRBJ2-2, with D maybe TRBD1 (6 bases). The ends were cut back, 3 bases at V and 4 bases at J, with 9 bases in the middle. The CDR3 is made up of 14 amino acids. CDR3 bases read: TGTGCCAGCAGTTTTGGACAGTTCACCGGGGAG. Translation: CASSFGQFTGE. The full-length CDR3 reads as CASSFGQFTGELFF.

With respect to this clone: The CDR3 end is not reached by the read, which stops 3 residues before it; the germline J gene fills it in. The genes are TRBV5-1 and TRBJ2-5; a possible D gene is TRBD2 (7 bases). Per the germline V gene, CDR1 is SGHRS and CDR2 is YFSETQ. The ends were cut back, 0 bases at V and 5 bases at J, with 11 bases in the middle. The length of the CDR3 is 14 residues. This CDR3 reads CASSLEGGPETQYF. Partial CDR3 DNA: TGCGCCAGCAGCTTGGAGGGGGGGCCGGAGACC.

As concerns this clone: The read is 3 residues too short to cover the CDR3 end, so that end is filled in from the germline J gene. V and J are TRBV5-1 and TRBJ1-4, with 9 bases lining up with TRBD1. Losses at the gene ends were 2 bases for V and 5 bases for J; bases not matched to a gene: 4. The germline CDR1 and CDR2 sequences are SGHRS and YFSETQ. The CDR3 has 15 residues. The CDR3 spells CASSFLGTGNEKLFF. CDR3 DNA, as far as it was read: TGCGCCAGCAGCTTCCTCGGGACAGGGAATGAAAAA. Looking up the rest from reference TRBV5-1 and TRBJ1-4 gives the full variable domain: KAGVTQTPRYLIKTRGQQVTLSCSPISGHRSVSWYQQTPGQGLQFLFEYFSETQRNKGNFPGRFSGRQFSNSRSEMNVSTLELGDSALYLCASSFLGTGNEKLFFGSGTQLSVL.

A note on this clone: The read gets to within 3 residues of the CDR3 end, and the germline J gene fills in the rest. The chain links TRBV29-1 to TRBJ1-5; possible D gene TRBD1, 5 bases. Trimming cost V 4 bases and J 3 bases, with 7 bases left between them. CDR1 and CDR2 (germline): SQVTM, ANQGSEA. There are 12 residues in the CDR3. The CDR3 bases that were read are TGCAGCGTTGGACAGTTCAATCAGCCC. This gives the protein CSVGQFNQP. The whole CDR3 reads CSVGQFNQPQHF.

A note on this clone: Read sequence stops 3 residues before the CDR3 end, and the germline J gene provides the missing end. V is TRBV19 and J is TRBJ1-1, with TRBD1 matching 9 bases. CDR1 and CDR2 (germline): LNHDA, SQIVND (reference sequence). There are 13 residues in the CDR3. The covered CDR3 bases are TGTGCCAGTAGTTCTTTGGACAGGGGCAAA. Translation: CASSSLDRGK. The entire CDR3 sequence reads CASSSLDRGKAFF.

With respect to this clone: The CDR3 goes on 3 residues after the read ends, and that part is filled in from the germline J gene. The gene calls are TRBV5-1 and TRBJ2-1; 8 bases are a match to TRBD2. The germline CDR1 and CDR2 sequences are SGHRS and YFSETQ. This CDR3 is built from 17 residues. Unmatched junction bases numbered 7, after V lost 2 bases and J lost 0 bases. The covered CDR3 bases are TGCGCCAGCAGCTTTTCAGGCGGGGGGATCTCCTACAATGAG. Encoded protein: CASSFSGGGISYNE. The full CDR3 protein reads CASSFSGGGISYNEQFF.

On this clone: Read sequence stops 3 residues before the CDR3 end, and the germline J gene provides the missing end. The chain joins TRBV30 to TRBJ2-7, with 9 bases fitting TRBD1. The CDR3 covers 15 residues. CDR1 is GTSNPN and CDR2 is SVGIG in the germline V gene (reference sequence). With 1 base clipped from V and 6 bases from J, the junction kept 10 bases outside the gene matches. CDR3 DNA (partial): TGTGCCTGGAGTGGGTCAGGACAGGGGACGCGCGAG. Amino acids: CAWSGSGQGTRE. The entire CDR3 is CAWSGSGQGTREQYF.

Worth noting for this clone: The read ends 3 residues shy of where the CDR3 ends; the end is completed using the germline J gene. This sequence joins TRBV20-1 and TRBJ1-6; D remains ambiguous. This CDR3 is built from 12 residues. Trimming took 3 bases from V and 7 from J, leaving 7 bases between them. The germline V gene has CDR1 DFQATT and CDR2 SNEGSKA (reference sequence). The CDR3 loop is CSASGGNSPLHF. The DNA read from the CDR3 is TGCAGTGCTAGTGGCGGAAATTCACCC.

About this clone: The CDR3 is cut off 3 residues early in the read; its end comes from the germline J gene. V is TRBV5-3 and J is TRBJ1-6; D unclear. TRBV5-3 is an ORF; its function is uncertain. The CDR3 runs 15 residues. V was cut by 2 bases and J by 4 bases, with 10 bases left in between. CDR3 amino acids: CARSLRRGYNSPLHF. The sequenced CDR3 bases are TGTGCCAGAAGCTTAAGGCGCGGATATAATTCACCC.

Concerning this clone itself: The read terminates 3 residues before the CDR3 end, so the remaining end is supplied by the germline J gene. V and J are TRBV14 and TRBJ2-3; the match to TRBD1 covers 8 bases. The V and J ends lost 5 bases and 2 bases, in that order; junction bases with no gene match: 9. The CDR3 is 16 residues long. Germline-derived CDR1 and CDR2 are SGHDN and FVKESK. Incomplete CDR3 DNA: TGTGCCAGCAGCTTCAGGACAGGGCTTGACACAGATACG. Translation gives CASSFRTGLDTDT. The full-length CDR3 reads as CASSFRTGLDTDTQYF. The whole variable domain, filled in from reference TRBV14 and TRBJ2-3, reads EAGVTQFPSHSVIEKGQTVTLRCDPISGHDNLYWYRRVMGKEIKFLLHFVKESKQDESGMPNNRFLAERTGGTYSTLKVQPAELEDSGVYFCASSFRTGLDTDTQYFGPGTRLTVL.

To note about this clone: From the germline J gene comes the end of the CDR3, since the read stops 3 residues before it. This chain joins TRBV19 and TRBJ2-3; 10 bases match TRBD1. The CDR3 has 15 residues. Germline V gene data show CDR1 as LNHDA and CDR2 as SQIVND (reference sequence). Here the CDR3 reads CASSPGDRGQETQYF. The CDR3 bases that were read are TGTGCCAGTAGTCCCGGGGACAGGGGCCAAGAGACG.

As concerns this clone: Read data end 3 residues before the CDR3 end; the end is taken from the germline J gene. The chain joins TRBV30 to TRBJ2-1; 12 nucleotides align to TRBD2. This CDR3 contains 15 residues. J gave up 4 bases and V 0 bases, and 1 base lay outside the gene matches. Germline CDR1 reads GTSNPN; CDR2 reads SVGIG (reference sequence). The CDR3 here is CAWSVGLAGYNEQFF. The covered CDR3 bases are TGTGCCTGGAGTGTCGGACTAGCGGGGTACAATGAG.

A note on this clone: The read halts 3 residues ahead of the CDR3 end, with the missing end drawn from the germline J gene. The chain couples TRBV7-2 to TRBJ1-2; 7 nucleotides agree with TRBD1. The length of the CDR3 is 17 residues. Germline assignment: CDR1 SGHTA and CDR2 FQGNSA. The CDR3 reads CASSLARGTLSSYDYTF. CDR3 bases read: TGTGCCAGCAGCTTAGCCAGGGGGACCCTCAGCTCCTACGAC.

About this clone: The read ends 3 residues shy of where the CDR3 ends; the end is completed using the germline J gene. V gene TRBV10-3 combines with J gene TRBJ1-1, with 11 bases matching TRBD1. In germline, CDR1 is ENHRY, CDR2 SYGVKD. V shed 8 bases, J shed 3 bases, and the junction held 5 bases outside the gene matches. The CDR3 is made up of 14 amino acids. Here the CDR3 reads CAIRGQGEHTEAFF. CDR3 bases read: TGTGCCATCCGGGGACAGGGGGAGCACACTGAA.

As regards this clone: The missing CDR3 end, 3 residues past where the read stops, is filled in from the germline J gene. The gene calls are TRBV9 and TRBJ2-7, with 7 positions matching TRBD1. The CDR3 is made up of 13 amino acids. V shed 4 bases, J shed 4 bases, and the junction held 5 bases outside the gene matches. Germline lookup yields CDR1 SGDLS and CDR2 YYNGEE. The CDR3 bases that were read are TGTGCCAGCAGCTCACCGGACAGGTACGAG. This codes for CASSSPDRYE. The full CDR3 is CASSSPDRYEQYF.

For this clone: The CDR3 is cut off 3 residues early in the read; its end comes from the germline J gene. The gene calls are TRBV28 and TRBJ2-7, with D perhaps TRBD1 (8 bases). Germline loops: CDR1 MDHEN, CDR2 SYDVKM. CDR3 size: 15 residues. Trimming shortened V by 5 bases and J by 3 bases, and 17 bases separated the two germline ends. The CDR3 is CASSPQGAGDYEQYF. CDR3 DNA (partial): TGTGCCAGCAGTCCCCAGGGGGCGGGGGACTACGAG. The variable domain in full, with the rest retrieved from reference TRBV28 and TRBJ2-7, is DVKVTQSSRYLVKRTGEKVFLECVQDMDHENMFWYRQDPGLGLRLIYFSYDVKMKEKGDIPEGYSVSREKKERFSLILESASTNQTSMYLCASSPQGAGDYEQYFGPGTRLTVT.

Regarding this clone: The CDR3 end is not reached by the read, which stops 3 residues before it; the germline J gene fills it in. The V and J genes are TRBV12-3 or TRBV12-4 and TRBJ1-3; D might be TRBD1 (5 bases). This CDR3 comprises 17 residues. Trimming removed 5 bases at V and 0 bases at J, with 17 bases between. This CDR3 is CASSAPPGLGSGNTIYF. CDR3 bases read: TGTGCCAGCAGTGCTCCTCCGGGACTTGGCTCTGGAAACACC.

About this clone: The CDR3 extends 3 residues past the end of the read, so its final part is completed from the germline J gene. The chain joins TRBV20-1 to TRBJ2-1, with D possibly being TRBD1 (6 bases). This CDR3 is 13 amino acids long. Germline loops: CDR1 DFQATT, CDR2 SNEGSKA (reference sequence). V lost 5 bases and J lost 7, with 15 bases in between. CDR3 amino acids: CSADDTGKNEQFF. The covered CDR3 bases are TGCAGTGCTGATGACACAGGGAAAAATGAG.

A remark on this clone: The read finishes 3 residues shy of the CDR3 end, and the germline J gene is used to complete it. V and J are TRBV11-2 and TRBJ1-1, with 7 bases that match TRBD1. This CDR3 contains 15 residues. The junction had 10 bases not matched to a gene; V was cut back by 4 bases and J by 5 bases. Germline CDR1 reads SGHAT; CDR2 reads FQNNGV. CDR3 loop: CASSSPTGTGTEAFF. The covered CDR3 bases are TGTGCCAGCAGCTCACCGACAGGGACGGGGACTGAA.

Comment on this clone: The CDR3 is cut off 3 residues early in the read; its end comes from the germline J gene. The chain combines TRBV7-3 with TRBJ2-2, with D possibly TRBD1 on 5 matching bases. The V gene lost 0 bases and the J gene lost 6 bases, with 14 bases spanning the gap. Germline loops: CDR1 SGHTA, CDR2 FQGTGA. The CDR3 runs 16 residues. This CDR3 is CASSLTGSRVSGELFF. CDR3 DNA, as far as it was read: TGTGCCAGCAGCTTAACGGGGTCCAGGGTTTCCGGGGAG.

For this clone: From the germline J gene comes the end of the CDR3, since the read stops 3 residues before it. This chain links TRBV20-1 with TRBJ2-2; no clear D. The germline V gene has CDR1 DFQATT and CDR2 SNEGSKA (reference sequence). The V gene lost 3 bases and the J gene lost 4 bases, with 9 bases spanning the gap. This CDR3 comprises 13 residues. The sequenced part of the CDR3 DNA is TGCAGTGCTAGTCAGCCAGGCACCGGGGAG. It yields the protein CSASQPGTGE. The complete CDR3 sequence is CSASQPGTGELFF.

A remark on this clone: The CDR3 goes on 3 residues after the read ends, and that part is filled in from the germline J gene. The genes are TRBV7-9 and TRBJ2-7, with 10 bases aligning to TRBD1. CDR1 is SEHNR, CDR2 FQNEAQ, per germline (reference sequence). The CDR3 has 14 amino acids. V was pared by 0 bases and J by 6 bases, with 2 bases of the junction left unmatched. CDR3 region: CASSLARTGGEQYF. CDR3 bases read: TGTGCCAGCAGCTTAGCCAGGACAGGGGGCGAG. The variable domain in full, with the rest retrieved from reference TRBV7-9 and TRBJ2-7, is DTGVSQNPRHKITKRGQNVTFRCDPISEHNRLYWYRQTLGQGPEFLTYFQNEAQLEKSRLLSDRFSAERPKGSFSTLEIQRTEQGDSAMYLCASSLARTGGEQYFGPGTRLTVT.

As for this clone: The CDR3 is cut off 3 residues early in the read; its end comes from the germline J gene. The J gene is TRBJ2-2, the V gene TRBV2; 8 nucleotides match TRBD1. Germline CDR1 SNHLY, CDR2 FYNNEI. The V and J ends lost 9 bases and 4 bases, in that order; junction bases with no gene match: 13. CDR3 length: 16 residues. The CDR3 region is CARGSGGTGLTGELFF. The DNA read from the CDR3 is TGTGCCAGAGGGAGTGGGGGGACAGGCCTCACCGGGGAG.

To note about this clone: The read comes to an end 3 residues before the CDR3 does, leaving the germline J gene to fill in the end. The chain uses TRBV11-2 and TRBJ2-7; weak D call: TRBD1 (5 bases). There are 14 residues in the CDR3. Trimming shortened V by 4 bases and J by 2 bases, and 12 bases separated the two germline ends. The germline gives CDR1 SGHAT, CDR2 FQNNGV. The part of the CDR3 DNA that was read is TGTGCCAGCAGCTCCGCTCCAGGGCCCTACGAG. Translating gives CASSSAPGPYE. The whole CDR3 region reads CASSSAPGPYEQYF.

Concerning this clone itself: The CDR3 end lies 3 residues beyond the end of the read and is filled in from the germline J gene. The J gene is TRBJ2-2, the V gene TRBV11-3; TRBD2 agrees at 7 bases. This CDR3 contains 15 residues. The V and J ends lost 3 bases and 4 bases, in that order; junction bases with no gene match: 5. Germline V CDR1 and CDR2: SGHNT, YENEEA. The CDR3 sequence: CASSFQRGGTGELFF. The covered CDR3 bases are TGTGCCAGCAGCTTCCAGCGGGGTGGCACCGGGGAG. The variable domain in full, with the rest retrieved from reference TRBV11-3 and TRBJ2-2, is EAGVVQSPRYKIIEKKQPVAFWCNPISGHNTLYWYLQNLGQGPELLIRYENEEAVDDSQLPKDRFSAERLKGVDSTLKIQPAELGDSAVYLCASSFQRGGTGELFFGEGSRLTVL.

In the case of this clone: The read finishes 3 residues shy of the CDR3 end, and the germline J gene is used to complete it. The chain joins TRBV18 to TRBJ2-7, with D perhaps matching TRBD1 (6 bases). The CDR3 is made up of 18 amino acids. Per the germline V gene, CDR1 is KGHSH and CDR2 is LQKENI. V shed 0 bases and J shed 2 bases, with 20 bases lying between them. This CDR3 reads CASSPPKSGVVWTYEQYF. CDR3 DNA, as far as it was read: TGTGCCAGCTCACCACCGAAGTCAGGGGTCGTCTGGACCTACGAG. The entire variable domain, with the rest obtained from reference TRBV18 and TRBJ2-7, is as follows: NAGVMQNPRHLVRRRGQEARLRCSPMKGHSHVYWYRQLPEEGLKFMVYLQKENIIDESGMPKERFSAEFPKEGPSILRIQQVVRGDSAAYFCASSPPKSGVVWTYEQYFGPGTRLTVT.

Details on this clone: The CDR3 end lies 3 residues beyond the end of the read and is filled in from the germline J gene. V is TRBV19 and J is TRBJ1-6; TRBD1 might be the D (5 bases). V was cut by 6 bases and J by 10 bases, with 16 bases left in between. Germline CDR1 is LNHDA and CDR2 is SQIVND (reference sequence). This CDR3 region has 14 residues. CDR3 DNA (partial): TGTGCCAGTAGCCCCCCGGTGCGGGGGTCACCC. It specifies CASSPPVRGSP. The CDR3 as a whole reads CASSPPVRGSPLHF. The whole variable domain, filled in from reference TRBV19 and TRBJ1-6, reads DGGITQSPKYLFRKEGQNVTLSCEQNLNHDAMYWYRQDPGQGLRLIYYSQIVNDFQKGDIAEGYSVSREKKESFPLTVTSAQKNPTAFYLCASSPPVRGSPLHFGNGTRLTVT.

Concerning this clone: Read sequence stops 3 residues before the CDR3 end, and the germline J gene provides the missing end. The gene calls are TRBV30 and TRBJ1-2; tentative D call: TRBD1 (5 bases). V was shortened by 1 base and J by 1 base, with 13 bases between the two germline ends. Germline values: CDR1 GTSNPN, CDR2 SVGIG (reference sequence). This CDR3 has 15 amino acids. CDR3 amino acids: CAWSASRQINYGYTF. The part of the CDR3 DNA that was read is TGTGCCTGGAGTGCGTCCCGACAGATTAACTATGGC.